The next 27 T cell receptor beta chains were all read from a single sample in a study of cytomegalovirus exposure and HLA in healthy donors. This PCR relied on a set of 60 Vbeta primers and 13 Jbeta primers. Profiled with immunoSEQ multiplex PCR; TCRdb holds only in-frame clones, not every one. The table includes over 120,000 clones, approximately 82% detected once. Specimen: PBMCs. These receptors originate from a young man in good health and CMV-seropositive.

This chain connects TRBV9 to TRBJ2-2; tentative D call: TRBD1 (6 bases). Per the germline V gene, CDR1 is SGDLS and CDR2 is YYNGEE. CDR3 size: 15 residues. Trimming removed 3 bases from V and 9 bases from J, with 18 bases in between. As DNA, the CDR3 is TGTGCCAGCAGCGGAGCCGGGACAACCCACCGGGAGCTGTTTTTT. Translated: CASSGAGTTHRELFF.

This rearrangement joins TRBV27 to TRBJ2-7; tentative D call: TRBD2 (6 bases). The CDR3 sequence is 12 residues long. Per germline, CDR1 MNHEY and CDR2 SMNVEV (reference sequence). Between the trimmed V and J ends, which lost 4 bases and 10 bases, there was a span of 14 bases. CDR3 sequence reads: CASSSVSGSQYF. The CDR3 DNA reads TGTGCCAGCAGTTCCGTAAGCGGGTCCCAGTACTTC.

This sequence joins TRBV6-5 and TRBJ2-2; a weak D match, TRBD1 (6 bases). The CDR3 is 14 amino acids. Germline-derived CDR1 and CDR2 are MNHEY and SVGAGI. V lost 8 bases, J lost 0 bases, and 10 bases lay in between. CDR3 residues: CASFDRTNTGELFF. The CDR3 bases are TGTGCCAGCTTCGACAGGACGAACACCGGGGAGCTGTTTTTT.

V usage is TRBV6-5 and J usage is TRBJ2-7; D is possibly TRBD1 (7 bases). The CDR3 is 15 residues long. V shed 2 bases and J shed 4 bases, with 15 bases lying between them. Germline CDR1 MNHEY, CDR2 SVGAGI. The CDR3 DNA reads TGTGCCAGCAGTTACACAGGGGACTCGAGGTACGAGCAGTACTTC. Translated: CASSYTGDSRYEQYF.

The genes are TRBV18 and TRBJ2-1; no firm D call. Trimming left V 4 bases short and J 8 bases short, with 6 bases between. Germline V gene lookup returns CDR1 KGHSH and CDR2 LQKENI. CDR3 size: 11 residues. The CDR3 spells CASSLNYEQFF. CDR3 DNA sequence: TGTGCCAGCTCACTTAACTATGAGCAGTTCTTC.

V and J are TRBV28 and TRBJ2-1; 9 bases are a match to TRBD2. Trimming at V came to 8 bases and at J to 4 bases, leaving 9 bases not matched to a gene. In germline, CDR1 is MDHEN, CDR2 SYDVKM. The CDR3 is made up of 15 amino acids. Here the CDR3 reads CASSPGLARYNEQFF. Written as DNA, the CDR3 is TGTGCCAGCTCACCCGGACTAGCGAGATACAATGAGCAGTTCTTC.

The CDR3 region has the DNA TGTGCCAGCCAATCCAGACCACAGGGAGTCTCTGGAAACACCATATATTTT. Protein: CASQSRPQGVSGNTIYF. V gene TRBV2 combines with J gene TRBJ1-3; weak D call: TRBD1 (6 bases). The germline V gene encodes CDR1 SNHLY and CDR2 FYNNEI. CDR3 size: 17 residues. With 8 bases removed from V and 0 bases from J, the gap between germline ends came to 20 bases.

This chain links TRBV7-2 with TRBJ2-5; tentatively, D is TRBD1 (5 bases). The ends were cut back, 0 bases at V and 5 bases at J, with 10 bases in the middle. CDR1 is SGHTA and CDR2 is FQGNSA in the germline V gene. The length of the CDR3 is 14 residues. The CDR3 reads CASSLAGRRETQYF. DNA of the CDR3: TGTGCCAGCAGCTTAGCGGGGCGACGGGAGACCCAGTACTTC.

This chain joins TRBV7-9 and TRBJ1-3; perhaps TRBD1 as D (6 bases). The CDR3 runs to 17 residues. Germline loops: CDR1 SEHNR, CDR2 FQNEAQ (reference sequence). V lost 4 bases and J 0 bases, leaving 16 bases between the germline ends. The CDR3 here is CASSYTGTPSSGNTIYF. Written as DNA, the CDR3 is TGTGCCAGCAGCTACACCGGGACACCGAGCTCTGGAAACACCATATATTTT.

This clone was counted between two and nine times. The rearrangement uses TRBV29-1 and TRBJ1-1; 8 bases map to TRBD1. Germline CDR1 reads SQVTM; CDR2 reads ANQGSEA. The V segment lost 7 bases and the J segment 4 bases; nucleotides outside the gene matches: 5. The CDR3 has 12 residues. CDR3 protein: CSGTGLATEAFF. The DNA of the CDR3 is TGCAGCGGGACAGGGTTGGCCACTGAAGCTTTCTTT.

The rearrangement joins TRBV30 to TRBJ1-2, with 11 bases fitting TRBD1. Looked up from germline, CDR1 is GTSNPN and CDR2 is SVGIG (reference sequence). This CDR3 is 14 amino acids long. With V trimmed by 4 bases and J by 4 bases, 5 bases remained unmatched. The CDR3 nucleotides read TGTGCCTGGACCGGACAGGGGGCAGTCTATGGCTACACCTTC. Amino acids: CAWTGQGAVYGYTF.

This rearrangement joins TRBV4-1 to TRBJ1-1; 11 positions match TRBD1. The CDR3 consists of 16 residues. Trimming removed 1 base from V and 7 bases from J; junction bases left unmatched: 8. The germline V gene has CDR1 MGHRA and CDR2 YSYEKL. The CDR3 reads CASSQVAFGTGGEAFF. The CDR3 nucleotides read TGCGCCAGCAGCCAAGTGGCCTTCGGGACAGGGGGTGAAGCTTTCTTT.

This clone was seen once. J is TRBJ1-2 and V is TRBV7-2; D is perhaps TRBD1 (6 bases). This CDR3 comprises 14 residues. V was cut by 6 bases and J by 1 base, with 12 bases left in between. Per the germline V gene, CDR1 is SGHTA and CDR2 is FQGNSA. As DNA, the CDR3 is TGTGCCAGCAGACATACAGGGATTAACTATGGCTACACCTTC. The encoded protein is CASRHTGINYGYTF.

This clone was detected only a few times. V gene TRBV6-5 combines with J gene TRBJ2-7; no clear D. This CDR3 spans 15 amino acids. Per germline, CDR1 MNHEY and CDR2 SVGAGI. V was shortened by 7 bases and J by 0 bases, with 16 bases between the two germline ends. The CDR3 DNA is TGTGCCAGCACTCCGGAGCAGAAACTCTCCTACGAGCAGTACTTC. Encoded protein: CASTPEQKLSYEQYF.

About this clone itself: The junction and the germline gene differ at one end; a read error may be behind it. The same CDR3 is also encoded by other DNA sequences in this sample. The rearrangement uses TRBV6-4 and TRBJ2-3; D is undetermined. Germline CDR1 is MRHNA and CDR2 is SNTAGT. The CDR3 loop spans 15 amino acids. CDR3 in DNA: TGTGCTAGCAGTCCTGACGGGTCTAGCACAGATACGCAGTATTTT. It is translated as CASSPDGSSTDTQYF.

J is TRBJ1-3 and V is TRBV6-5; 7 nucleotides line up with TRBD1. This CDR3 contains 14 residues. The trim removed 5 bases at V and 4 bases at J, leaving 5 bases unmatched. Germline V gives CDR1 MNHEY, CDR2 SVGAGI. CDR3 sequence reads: CASSHGTEGNTIYF. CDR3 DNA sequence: TGTGCCAGCAGTCACGGGACAGAAGGAAACACCATATATTTT.

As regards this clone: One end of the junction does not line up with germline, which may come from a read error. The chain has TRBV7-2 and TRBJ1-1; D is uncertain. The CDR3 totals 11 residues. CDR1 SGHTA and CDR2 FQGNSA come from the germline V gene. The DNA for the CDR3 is TGTGCCAGCAGCCTAGCGGTTACTGCTTTCTTT. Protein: CASSLAVTAFF.

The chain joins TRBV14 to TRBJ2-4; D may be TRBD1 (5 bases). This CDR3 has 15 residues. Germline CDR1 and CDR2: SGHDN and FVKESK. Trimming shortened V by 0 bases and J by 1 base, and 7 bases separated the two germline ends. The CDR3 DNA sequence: TGTGCCAGCAGCCAAGATGGGGCGGCCAAAAACATTCAGTACTTC. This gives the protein CASSQDGAAKNIQYF.

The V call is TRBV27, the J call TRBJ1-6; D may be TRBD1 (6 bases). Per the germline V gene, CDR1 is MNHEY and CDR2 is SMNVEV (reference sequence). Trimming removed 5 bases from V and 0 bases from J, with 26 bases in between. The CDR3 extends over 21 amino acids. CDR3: CASSPWTPRTVRSSYNSPLHF. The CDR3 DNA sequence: TGTGCCAGCAGTCCATGGACCCCCAGGACAGTTAGGAGCTCCTATAATTCACCCCTCCACTTT.

The CDR3, as DNA: TGTGCCAGCAGCCCCAGGGTGGGAGGAAACACCATATATTTT. Translation: CASSPRVGGNTIYF. The chain couples TRBV7-2 to TRBJ1-3; tentative D call: TRBD1 (5 bases). The germline CDR1 and CDR2 sequences are SGHTA and FQGNSA. Trimming pared 5 bases from V and 4 bases from J, leaving 12 bases between. The CDR3 spans 14 residues.

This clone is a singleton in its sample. The CDR3, as DNA: TGTGCCAGCTCACCACCGACCGGGAGTATAGGAAATGAGCAGTTCTTC. Protein sequence: CASSPPTGSIGNEQFF. The V and J genes are TRBV18 and TRBJ2-1, with D possibly TRBD2 on 6 matching bases. Deletions cut 0 bases from V and 7 bases from J, with 16 bases between. The germline V gene encodes CDR1 KGHSH and CDR2 LQKENI. The CDR3 contains 16 residues.

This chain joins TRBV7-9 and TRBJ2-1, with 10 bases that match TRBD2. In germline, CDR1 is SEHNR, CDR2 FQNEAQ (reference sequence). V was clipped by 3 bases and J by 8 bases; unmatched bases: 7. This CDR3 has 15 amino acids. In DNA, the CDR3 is TGTGCCAGCAGCTTTCTAGCGGGAGTCGGCGATGAGCAGTTCTTC. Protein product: CASSFLAGVGDEQFF.

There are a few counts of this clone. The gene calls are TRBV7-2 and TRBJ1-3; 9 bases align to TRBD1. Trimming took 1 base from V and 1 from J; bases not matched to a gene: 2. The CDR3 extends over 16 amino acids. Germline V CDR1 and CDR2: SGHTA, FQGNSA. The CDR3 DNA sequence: TGTGCCAGCAGCTTAGATGGGACAGGGTCTGGAAACACCATATATTTT. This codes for CASSLDGTGSGNTIYF.

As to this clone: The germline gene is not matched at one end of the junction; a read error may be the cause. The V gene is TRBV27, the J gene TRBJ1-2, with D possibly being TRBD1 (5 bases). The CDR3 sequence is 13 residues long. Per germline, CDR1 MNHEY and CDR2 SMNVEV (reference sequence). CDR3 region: CASGRTPNYGHTF. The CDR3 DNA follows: TGTGCCAGCGGACGGACACCCAACTATGGCCACACCTTC.

The CDR3, as DNA: TGTGCCACCAGCACTCTGCAGGTGGGAGAGCGGGAGACCCAGTACTTC. This translates into CATSTLQVGERETQYF. The rearrangement joins TRBV15 to TRBJ2-5, with D perhaps TRBD2 (5 bases). Germline loops: CDR1 LNHNV, CDR2 YYDKDF (reference sequence). The ends were cut back, 4 bases at V and 5 bases at J, with 20 bases in the middle. CDR3 length: 16 amino acids.

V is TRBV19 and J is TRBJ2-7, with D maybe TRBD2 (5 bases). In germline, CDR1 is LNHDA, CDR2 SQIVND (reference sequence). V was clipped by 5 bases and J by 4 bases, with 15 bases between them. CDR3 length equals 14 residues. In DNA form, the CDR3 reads TGTGCCAGTAGTTTCAGCGGTACGTCGTACGAGCAGTACTTC. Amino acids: CASSFSGTSYEQYF.

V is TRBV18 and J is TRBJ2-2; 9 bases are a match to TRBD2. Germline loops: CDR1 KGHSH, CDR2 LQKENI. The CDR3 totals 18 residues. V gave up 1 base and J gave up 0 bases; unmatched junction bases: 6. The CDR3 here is CASSPQQAGGTNTGELFF. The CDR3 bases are TGTGCCAGCTCACCACAACAAGCGGGAGGCACGAACACCGGGGAGCTGTTTTTT.